Listed here are 8 T cell receptor beta chains from one sample, sequenced in a study of cytomegalovirus exposure and HLA in healthy donors. It was with 60 Vbeta and 13 Jbeta primers that the PCR ran. The data were produced by immunoSEQ multiplex PCR, yet TCRdb's version contains in-frame clones alone and is incomplete. The table records more than 95,000 clones, about 10% of them present only once. Sequences were obtained from PBMCs. These receptors were collected from a young woman in good health and CMV-seropositive.

V is TRBV5-4 and J is TRBJ1-1; possible D gene TRBD1, 6 bases. The length of the CDR3 is 15 residues. The V gene's germline CDR1 is SGHNT and CDR2 YYREEE (reference sequence). Trimming removed 0 bases at V and 2 bases at J, with 11 bases between. The CDR3 sequence is CASSLAGTSNTEAFF. CDR3 DNA: TGTGCCAGCAGCTTGGCCGGGACATCAAACACTGAAGCTTTCTTT.

The rearrangement links TRBV6-5 to TRBJ2-1; tentatively, D is TRBD1 (6 bases). CDR1 and CDR2 from the germline V gene are MNHEY and SVGAGI. CDR3 length: 14 residues. V lost 0 bases and J lost 7, with 10 bases in between. CDR3 region: CASSYSPGENEQFF. The CDR3 nucleotides are TGTGCCAGCAGTTACTCCCCAGGGGAGAATGAGCAGTTCTTC.

The table lists this clone with a few counts. This chain links TRBV5-4 with TRBJ2-1, with TRBD2 matching 11 bases. V shed 4 bases and J 2 bases; nucleotides not matched to a gene: 5. The CDR3 consists of 16 residues. Germline assignment: CDR1 SGHNT and CDR2 YYREEE (reference sequence). CDR3 region: CASSQGLAETYNEQFF. The CDR3 DNA reads as TGTGCCAGCAGCCAGGGACTAGCGGAGACCTACAATGAGCAGTTCTTC.

The sample holds a few counts of this clone. The chain links TRBV6-1 to TRBJ2-1; TRBD2 matches at 9 bases. V gave up 8 bases and J gave up 8 bases; unmatched junction bases: 4. This CDR3 comprises 12 residues. Germline loops: CDR1 MNHNS, CDR2 SASEGT. The CDR3 nucleotides are TGTGCCAGCCAAGCGGGAGGTCATGAGCAGTTCTTC. It specifies CASQAGGHEQFF.

V is TRBV5-4 and J is TRBJ2-1; D unresolved. V lost 4 bases to trimming and J lost 0 bases, with 14 bases between them. This CDR3 contains 16 residues. Looked up from germline, CDR1 is SGHNT and CDR2 is YYREEE (reference sequence). The CDR3 region has the DNA TGTGCCAGCAGCCCGGAGACCTCGAGCTCCTACAATGAGCAGTTCTTC. Protein: CASSPETSSSYNEQFF.

Only a few counts were recorded for this clone. The gene calls are TRBV28 and TRBJ2-1; D is unresolved. V lost 3 bases and J 0 bases, leaving 9 bases between the germline ends. The length of the CDR3 is 15 residues. Germline V gene lookup returns CDR1 MDHEN and CDR2 SYDVKM. The CDR3, as DNA: TGTGCCAGCAGTTTCGCACAGAGCTCCTACAATGAGCAGTTCTTC. Translated: CASSFAQSSYNEQFF.

In its sample, this clone was seen a few times. The V call is TRBV6-1, the J call TRBJ2-5, with a tentative D call TRBD1 (7 bases). The CDR3 has 14 amino acids. With 8 bases removed from V and 2 bases from J, the gap between germline ends came to 15 bases. Germline values: CDR1 MNHNS, CDR2 SASEGT. Here the CDR3 reads CASWRGQVQETQYF. The CDR3 DNA follows: TGTGCCAGCTGGAGGGGGCAGGTTCAAGAGACCCAGTACTTC.

The CDR3 region is CASSPSAGSTNEKLFF. CDR3 bases: TGTGCCAGCAGTCCGTCGGCAGGCTCAACTAATGAAAAACTGTTTTTT. This chain joins TRBV28 and TRBJ1-4; D is ambiguous. Trimming took 5 bases from V and 0 from J, leaving 13 bases between them. Germline V gene data show CDR1 as MDHEN and CDR2 as SYDVKM. The CDR3 sequence is 16 residues long.